This TCR beta chain appears in the sequencing data of a study of T cell responses to AZD1222 COVID-19 vaccine. Study findings and constraints: Baseline antibody screening turned up just six seropositive AZD1222 recipients. Reportedly, nearly half of unique spike TCRs recognized epitopes outside B.1.351/B.1.1.7 mutations. Spike was spanned by vaccine-associated CD4 TCRs, which were dominant at 160-218 and 743-854. Donors in the cohort were predominantly white British and more often female, and clonal diversity was possibly underestimated.

The data were produced by immunoSEQ multiplex PCR, yet TCRdb's version contains in-frame clones alone and is incomplete. The table records 70,000 or so clones, about 87% of them present only once. As for this clone: What it recognizes is unknown.

There are 12 residues in the CDR3. V was pared by 8 bases and J by 5 bases, with 3 bases of the junction left unmatched. CDR1 and CDR2 from the germline V gene are WNHNN and SYGVQD (reference sequence). This chain joins TRBV10-1 and TRBJ1-2, with 9 bases matching TRBD1. The TCR sequence derives from an adult in good health. The starting material was peripheral blood, obtained on day 0 of AZD1222 vaccination. CDR3 DNA: TGCGCCAGCCAAGGACAGGGGTATGGCTACACCTTC. Its protein product is CASQGQGYGYTF.